This paragraph reports one T cell receptor beta chain. These data originate in a study of blood T cell repertoires in COVID-19. Using immunoSEQ multiplex PCR, the repertoire was profiled, and TCRdb retains in-frame clones only, with some absent. This sample has 360,000 or so clones; roughly 90% occur once, and the top ten carry under 5%. The CDR3 extends over 15 amino acids. V lost 4 bases to trimming and J lost 7 bases; unmatched junction nucleotides: 6. Germline V lookup: CDR1 SGHRS, CDR2 YFSETQ. This chain links TRBV5-1 with TRBJ1-4; 11 nucleotides line up with TRBD1. The receptor comes from a woman aged 55-70 years with COVID-19, enrolled during active disease. The sample consisted of peripheral blood. CDR3 DNA sequence: TGCGCCAGCAGCCCATGGGGGACAGGGGGTGAAAAACTGTTTTTT. It translates to CASSPWGTGGEKLFF.